The rows below give T cell receptor beta chains drawn from one sample of a study of cytomegalovirus exposure and HLA in healthy donors. Only in-frame clones appear in the TCRdb table, and some are missing; sequencing was by immunoSEQ multiplex PCR. The sample shows 140,000 to 150,000 clones, approximately 89% of them seen only once. Material: PBMCs. All receptors come from a man younger than 35 in good health and CMV-seronegative. Each CDR3 is given with its conserved first and last residue. Each record gives: V gene, J gene, CDR3 protein.

TRBV4-2,TRBJ2-5,CASSQVGGAGETQYF
TRBV5-1,TRBJ1-2,CASSLVAGGGYTF
TRBV4-1,TRBJ1-1,CASSGPGLPSRAFF
TRBV25-1,TRBJ1-5,CASSESGRGHNQPQHF
TRBV27,TRBJ2-3,CASSSVFGRGGPDTQYF
TRBV9,TRBJ2-1,CASSVSGTPDNEQFF
TRBV19,TRBJ2-2,CASSPGLAGDTGELFF
TRBV5-6,TRBJ1-5,CASSQGQGAAQPQHF
TRBV10-2,TRBJ2-7,CASSIGGARYEQYF
TRBV27,TRBJ2-6,CASSGGDRSSGANVLTF
TRBV19,TRBJ1-5,CASTTTGPNQPQHF
TRBV6-1,TRBJ1-1,CASSEAGTGKTEAFF
TRBV11-3,TRBJ2-1,CASSLDWRDSRNEQFF
TRBV18,TRBJ1-4,CASSPPASLGTANEKLFF
TRBV14,TRBJ2-5,CASSQGAGSETQYF
TRBV6-5,TRBJ2-7,CASSFLRGEQYF
TRBV5-1,TRBJ2-5,CASSLGILLVGRAQETQYF
TRBV5-4,TRBJ1-1,CASRGQGMNTEAFF
TRBV6-5,TRBJ2-3,CASSYTGGDTQYF
TRBV4-3,TRBJ2-2,CASRRQGNTGELFF
TRBV6-5,TRBJ1-2,CASSWDRDYGYTF
TRBV19,TRBJ2-5,CASSYGLAGGIETQYF
TRBV30,TRBJ1-2,CAWKQDRGFYGYTF
TRBV2,TRBJ2-3,CATTGTNTDTQYF